Presented here are 5 T cell receptor beta chains from one specimen sequenced in a study of tissue T cells after allogeneic stem cell transplantation. Time point meaning: mouse harvest day 7 after allogeneic transplant. The graft held 10^6 splenic CD5+ T cells and 10^7 T-cell-depleted bone marrow cells. Method: immunoSEQ multiplex PCR; TCRdb's copy keeps in-frame clones and lacks some. This sample has thousands of clones; about 50% occur once, and the top ten carry around 12%. Material for sequencing was lymph node tissue. The receptors were gathered from a female BALB/c mouse given C57BL/6 T cells with graft-versus-host disease after an allogeneic hematopoietic cell transplant.

By share, this clone ranks as medium-sized. The gene names given are mouse names. The read is 1 residue too short to cover the CDR3 end, so that end is filled in from the germline J gene. This sample also contains other DNA sequences that code for the same CDR3. The chain links TRBV26 to TRBJ1-3, with TRBD1 as a possible D gene (5 bases). CDR3 length: 15 amino acids. Trimming removed 0 bases at V and 0 bases at J, with 6 bases between. Germline V gives CDR1 KGHPV, CDR2 FQNQEV (reference sequence). CDR3 DNA, as far as it was read: TGTGCCAGCAGTCTGTCGAGGGGTTCTGGAAATACGCTCTAT. Translating it yields CASSLSRGSGNTLY. The CDR3 as a whole reads CASSLSRGSGNTLYF.

Of note for this clone: A much larger clone differs by one base, so this may be a read error. The gene symbols are mouse symbols. Coverage ceases 1 residue before the CDR3 finishes, and the germline J gene fills in the end. Other DNA sequences from this sample encode an identical CDR3 as well. This chain joins TRBV3 and TRBJ2-2; weak D call: TRBD1 (5 bases). Germline V gene lookup returns CDR1 SNHLY and CDR2 FYNGKV (reference sequence). There are 15 residues in the CDR3. CDR3 bases read: TGTGCCAGTAGCTTAGTGACAGCAAACACCGGGCAGCTCTAC. Translation: CASSLVTANTGQLY. The whole CDR3 is CASSLVTANTGQLYF.

As for this clone: Gene and germline names: mouse. The missing CDR3 end, 1 residue past where the read stops, is filled in from the germline J gene. The V call is TRBV26, the J call TRBJ2-5; D perhaps matches TRBD1 (5 bases). This CDR3 is built from 11 residues. The germline V and J ends were trimmed by 6 bases and 6 bases, with 7 bases remaining between them. Germline values: CDR1 KGHPV, CDR2 FQNQEV (reference sequence). The CDR3 is CASRTEDTQYF. The sequenced part of the CDR3 DNA is TGTGCCAGCAGGACAGAGGACACCCAGTAC.

As concerns this clone: Germline and genes: mouse. The read stops 1 residue short of the end of the CDR3; the missing end is completed from the germline J gene. The V gene is TRBV12-2, the J gene TRBJ1-4; 7 nucleotides match TRBD1. Unmatched junction bases numbered 7, after V lost 0 bases and J lost 7 bases. The CDR3 contains 15 residues. CDR1 and CDR2 (germline): SGHLS, HYDKME. The part of the CDR3 DNA that was read is TGTGCCAGCTCTCTCGAAGGGACAGCGGGCGAAAGATTATTT. Translating it yields CASSLEGTAGERLF. The whole CDR3 sequence reads CASSLEGTAGERLFF.

This clone was detected only a few times. Genes here carry mouse names. The read comes to an end 1 residue before the CDR3 does, leaving the germline J gene to fill in the end. This chain links TRBV12-1 with TRBJ1-4; 11 bases map to TRBD1. V was clipped by 0 bases and J by 7 bases; unmatched bases: 3. This CDR3 region has 15 residues. CDR1 and CDR2 (germline): SGHSN, HYEKVE. CDR3 loop: CASSLSGTGGERLFF. The DNA read from the CDR3 is TGTGCCAGCTCTCTCTCCGGGACAGGGGGCGAAAGATTATTT. The full variable domain, rest sourced from reference TRBV12-1 and TRBJ1-4, is DSGVVQSPRHIIKEKGGRSVLTCIPISGHSNVVWYQQTLGKELKFLIQHYEKVERDKGFLPSRFSVQQFDDYHSEMNMSALELEDSAMYFCASSLSGTGGERLFFGHGTKLSVL.